This T cell receptor (beta chain) was sequenced during a study of T-cell reconstitution after alpha-beta-depleted transplantation in children. Broader study findings: Reportedly, alpha-beta T cells present about two months post-transplant originated from several hundred expanded clones of graft origin.

This CDR3 comprises 16 residues. Germline V gives CDR1 SGHRS, CDR2 YFSETQ. Preparation of the TCRbeta library used unique molecular identifiers. TCRdb processed the PCR reads anew with MiXCR; each CDR3 protein has one entry. The table shows 600,000 to 700,000 distinct CDR3 sequences, with around 12% occurring only once. In this sample, this clonotype turned up many times. The target antigen is unknown. At one boundary the junction diverges from the germline segment, which might be a read error. The rearrangement links TRBV5-1 to TRBJ2-5; 11 nucleotides agree with TRBD2. The sample was PBMCs, taken before TCRalphabeta/CD19-depleted stem cell transplant. The TCR sequence derives from a girl aged 2 to 9 with congenital amegakaryocytic thrombocytopenia, due to receive a stem cell transplant. CDR3 region: CASSLVLAGGGETQYF. CDR3 in DNA: TGTGCCAGCAGCCTAGTTCTAGCGGGAGGTGGAGAGACCCAGTACTTC. The complete variable domain, with remaining parts taken from reference TRBV5-1 and TRBJ2-5, reads KAGVTQTPRYLIKTRGQQVTLSCSPISGHRSVSWYQQTPGQGLQFLFEYFSETQRNKGNFPGRFSGRQFSNSRSEMNVSTLELGDSALYLCASSLVLAGGGETQYFGPGTRLLVL.